The 14 T cell receptor beta chains below were found in one sample sequenced in a study of human T cells and chemical hapten exposure. Time point specified: patch test 1, 2 weeks after DPC sensitization. The treatment here: therapeutic diphenylcyclopropenone sensitization with weekly scalp DPC. TCRdb called the RACE reads again in MiXCR, with one record for every CDR3 protein. The sample records around 340,000 distinct CDR3 sequences, around 7% being singletons. Sequencing was performed on whole blood, taken in connection with sensitization to the hapten diphenylcyclopropenone (DPC). Every receptor here comes from a young woman with alopecia areata. Some clones in this sample may be carry-over from other donors' samples.

This clonotype was seen a few times. V gene TRBV2 combines with J gene TRBJ2-5, with 11 nucleotides matching TRBD1. CDR3 length equals 15 residues. With V trimmed by 6 bases and J by 7 bases, 10 bases remained unmatched. Germline V gene sequence: CDR1 SNHLY, CDR2 FYNNEI. The CDR3 loop reads CASSANTGTGGTQYF. The CDR3 coding sequence is TGTGCCAGCAGCGCTAACACCGGGACAGGGGGGACCCAGTACTTC.

At least ten counts were recorded for this clonotype. The genes are TRBV3-1 and TRBJ1-2; D gene ambiguous. Trimming shortened V by 0 bases and J by 8 bases, and 7 bases separated the two germline ends. This CDR3 contains 12 residues. The V gene's germline CDR1 is LGHDT and CDR2 YNNKEL (reference sequence). For the CDR3, the DNA is TGTGCCAGCAGCCAAGACACAGCCGGCTACACCTTC. Residues: CASSQDTAGYTF.

In its sample, this clonotype was seen a few times. The rearrangement links TRBV20-1 to TRBJ1-6; D perhaps matches TRBD1 (6 bases). Per the germline V gene, CDR1 is DFQATT and CDR2 is SNEGSKA (reference sequence). The CDR3 sequence is 14 residues long. Trimming pared 5 bases from V and 10 bases from J, leaving 18 bases between. The CDR3, as DNA: TGCAGTGCTTCGAGGACAGCTCTGGGATCACCCCTCCACTTT. Its translation is CSASRTALGSPLHF.

Ten or more counts support this clonotype. The CDR3 loop reads CATSRGPEETQYF. The CDR3 nucleotides are TGTGCCACCAGCAGAGGACCCGAAGAGACCCAGTACTTC. This chain joins TRBV15 and TRBJ2-5; D is uncertain. CDR3 length: 13 amino acids. The germline CDR1 and CDR2 sequences are LNHNV and YYDKDF (reference sequence). Trimming removed 1 base at V and 3 bases at J, with 6 bases between.

This clonotype turned up a few times. The gene calls are TRBV7-3 and TRBJ2-2; D gene uncertain. The CDR3 consists of 13 residues. Germline lookup yields CDR1 SGHTA and CDR2 FQGTGA. The V and J ends lost 2 bases and 7 bases respectively, with 8 bases between them. CDR3: CASSLGVHGELFF. CDR3 nucleotide sequence: TGTGCCAGCAGCTTAGGCGTACACGGGGAGCTGTTTTTT.

The rearrangement uses TRBV28 and TRBJ2-5; D remains unclear. Germline CDR1 is MDHEN and CDR2 is SYDVKM. The ends were cut back, 2 bases at V and 8 bases at J, with 15 bases in the middle. This CDR3 spans 14 amino acids. CDR3 sequence (DNA): TGTGCCAGCAGTTTAAGTGGTCCCCCCGTCACCCAGTACTTC. Translated, it gives CASSLSGPPVTQYF.

This rearrangement joins TRBV27 to TRBJ1-4; tentatively, D is TRBD1 (6 bases). CDR1 is MNHEY, CDR2 SMNVEV, per germline (reference sequence). Trimming pared 6 bases from V and 12 bases from J, leaving 17 bases between. CDR3 size: 13 residues. The CDR3 reads CASRTDPRQELFF. In DNA form, the CDR3 reads TGTGCCAGCAGGACGGACCCTCGACAGGAACTGTTTTTT.

In its sample, this clonotype was seen a few times. The chain uses TRBV4-2 and TRBJ1-5; D perhaps matches TRBD1 (5 bases). The length of the CDR3 is 15 residues. Germline CDR1 reads LGHNA; CDR2 reads YNFKEQ. The V gene lost 3 bases and the J gene lost 1 base, with 10 bases spanning the gap. CDR3 bases: TGTGCCAGCAGCCAGGACAACGGGAGCAATCAGCCCCAGCATTTT. This translates into CASSQDNGSNQPQHF.

The gene calls are TRBV6-5 and TRBJ2-2, with D unresolved. The germline V gene encodes CDR1 MNHEY and CDR2 SVGAGI. The CDR3 sequence is 11 residues long. The V and J ends lost 10 bases and 2 bases respectively, with 5 bases between them. CDR3 sequence: CATGNTGELFF. The CDR3 DNA reads TGTGCCACCGGAAACACCGGGGAGCTGTTTTTT.

The CDR3 sequence: CASSSPVFRGAGELFF. The CDR3 DNA is TGTGCCAGCAGCAGCCCGGTATTCCGGGGGGCCGGGGAGCTGTTTTTT. V and J are TRBV25-1 and TRBJ2-2; TRBD2 matches at 7 bases. The CDR3 consists of 16 residues. Trimming removed 6 bases from V and 6 bases from J; junction bases left unmatched: 13. CDR1 is MGHDK, CDR2 SYGVNS, per germline.

This clonotype occurred a few times. The V call is TRBV4-1, the J call TRBJ1-3; D gene uncertain. The ends were cut back, 0 bases at V and 3 bases at J, with 12 bases in the middle. Germline V gene lookup returns CDR1 MGHRA and CDR2 YSYEKL. The CDR3 is 16 residues long. CDR3 sequence reads: CASSQDPVGGGNTIYF. For the CDR3, the DNA is TGCGCCAGCAGCCAAGATCCCGTCGGAGGTGGAAACACCATATATTTT.

This clonotype occurred many times. V gene TRBV7-9 combines with J gene TRBJ1-2; D is undetermined. The CDR3 totals 12 residues. Germline V CDR1 and CDR2: SEHNR, FQNEAQ (reference sequence). V lost 5 bases, J lost 4 bases, and 8 bases lay in between. The CDR3 region has the DNA TGTGCCAGCAGCCAAGCCTTCTATGGCTACACCTTC. Translated: CASSQAFYGYTF.

This chain connects TRBV7-2 to TRBJ2-1; 10 nucleotides line up with TRBD2. CDR3 size: 15 residues. The trim removed 0 bases at V and 8 bases at J, leaving 4 bases unmatched. Per the germline V gene, CDR1 is SGHTA and CDR2 is FQGNSA. DNA of the CDR3: TGTGCCAGCAGCTTAGCGTGGAGCGGGGGGGATGAGCAGTTCTTC. It specifies CASSLAWSGGDEQFF.

This clonotype was found many times. The chain combines TRBV6-1 with TRBJ2-1; 12 bases match TRBD2. The CDR3 contains 15 residues. V lost 2 bases, J lost 4 bases, and 0 bases stayed unmatched. CDR1 MNHNS and CDR2 SASEGT come from the germline V gene. The CDR3 is CASSELAGGYNEQFF. As DNA, the CDR3 is TGTGCCAGCAGTGAACTAGCGGGGGGGTACAATGAGCAGTTCTTC.